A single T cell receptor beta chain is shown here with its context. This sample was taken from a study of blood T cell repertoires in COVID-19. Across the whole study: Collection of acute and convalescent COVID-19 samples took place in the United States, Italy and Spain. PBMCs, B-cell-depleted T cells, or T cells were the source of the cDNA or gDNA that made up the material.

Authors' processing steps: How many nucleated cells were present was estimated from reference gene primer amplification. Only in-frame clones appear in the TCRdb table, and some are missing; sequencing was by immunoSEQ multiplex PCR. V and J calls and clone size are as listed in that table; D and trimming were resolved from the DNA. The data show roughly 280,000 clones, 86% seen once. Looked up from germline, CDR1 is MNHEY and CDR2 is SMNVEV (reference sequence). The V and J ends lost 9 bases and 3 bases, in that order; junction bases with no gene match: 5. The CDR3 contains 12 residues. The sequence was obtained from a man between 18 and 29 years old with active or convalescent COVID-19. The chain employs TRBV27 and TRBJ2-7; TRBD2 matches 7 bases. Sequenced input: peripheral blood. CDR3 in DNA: TGTGCCAGAGGACTAGATGGCTACGAGCAGTACTTC. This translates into CARGLDGYEQYF.